A single T cell receptor beta chain is shown here with its context. Its antigen is undetermined. The isolated RNA, all of it, was reverse transcribed, so expressed TCRB transcripts were what got sequenced. Sequencing was performed with immunoSEQ multiplex PCR; in TCRdb, only in-frame clones are kept and a portion is missing. The repertoire holds 200,000 to 300,000 clones, with about 63% as singletons. Germline V gene sequence: CDR1 MDHEN, CDR2 SYDVKM. The V gene lost 3 bases and the J gene lost 15 bases, with 21 bases spanning the gap. The CDR3 totals 15 residues. Sorted cells reached over 95% purity in every population. The sample comes from a study of beta chain features in type 1 diabetes. Study context: When patients were set against healthy donors, age, gender and cell yields were similar. Study-wide points: Researchers cautioned that cDNA sequencing could over-represent cells with high TCR expression.

The sequence derives from a man aged 25 to 45 in good health. The sample consisted of naive CD4+ T cells from blood. The gene calls are TRBV28 and TRBJ2-6, with D perhaps being TRBD1 or TRBD2 (5 bases each). CDR3 DNA sequence: TGTGCCAGCAGTTTTAGCACGCCCGGGGACGCTGACCTGACTTTC. Translation gives CASSFSTPGDADLTF.